This entry lists 21 T cell receptor beta chains sequenced from one sample in a study of T cells after posttransplantation cyclophosphamide. Sampled 1 year posttransplant, controls received myeloablative marrow transplants, methotrexate and a calcineurin inhibitor. Profiled with immunoSEQ multiplex PCR; TCRdb holds only in-frame clones, not every one. The sample lists fewer than 25,000 clones, 70% to 90% seen once, with approximately 8% in the top ten. The sequencing used PBMCs, collected after an allogeneic stem cell transplant with a calcineurin inhibitor and methotrexate. Receptor source: a female patient aged 50-59 years who received an allogeneic stem cell transplant from an unrelated donor, was CMV-positive, and had chronic GVHD only. The graft donor may have given rise to some T cells.

The V call is TRBV9, the J call TRBJ2-1; 16 positions match TRBD2. Germline trimming cut 3 bases from V and 6 bases from J; bases unmatched to any gene: 9. The CDR3 spans 18 residues. Germline V gives CDR1 SGDLS, CDR2 YYNGEE. The CDR3 region has the DNA TGTGCCAGCAGCGGGCTCGGGACTAGCGGGAGGGCGCGCAATGAGCAGTTCTTC. Translated, it gives CASSGLGTSGRARNEQFF. The variable domain in full, completed from reference TRBV9 and TRBJ2-1, reads DSGVTQTPKHLITATGQRVTLRCSPRSGDLSVYWYQQSLDQGLQFLIQYYNGEERAKGNILERFSAQQFPDLHSELNLSSLELGDSALYFCASSGLGTSGRARNEQFFGPGTRLTVL.

This clone was seen once. The chain employs TRBV10-3 and TRBJ2-1; a possible D gene is TRBD2 (6 bases). The CDR3 loop spans 13 amino acids. The V gene's germline CDR1 is ENHRY and CDR2 SYGVKD. V lost 4 bases to trimming and J lost 5 bases, with 9 bases between them. The CDR3 coding sequence is TGTGCCATCAGTGCGGGAGCGGACAATGAGCAGTTCTTC. Translating gives CAISAGADNEQFF.

The chain employs TRBV11-3 and TRBJ2-2, with 7 bases identical to TRBD1. V lost 4 bases and J lost 4; bases outside the gene matches: 6. Germline V gene sequence: CDR1 SGHNT, CDR2 YENEEA. The CDR3 is 15 amino acids. CDR3 sequence reads: CASSSSTGPTGELFF. DNA of the CDR3: TGTGCCAGCAGCTCGTCGACAGGGCCCACCGGGGAGCTGTTTTTT.

The V and J genes are TRBV10-3 and TRBJ1-3; D is ambiguous. Deletions cut 3 bases from V and 4 bases from J, with 4 bases between. The CDR3 is made up of 12 amino acids. The germline V gene has CDR1 ENHRY and CDR2 SYGVKD. The CDR3 sequence is CAISEIGNTIYF. CDR3 coding DNA: TGTGCCATCAGTGAAATAGGAAACACCATATATTTT.

The chain is built from TRBV7-9 and TRBJ2-2, with 9 nucleotides matching TRBD1. Germline lookup yields CDR1 SEHNR and CDR2 FQNEAQ (reference sequence). V lost 6 bases to trimming and J lost 4 bases; unmatched junction nucleotides: 9. The CDR3 contains 16 residues. The CDR3 nucleotides are TGTGCCAGCAGACCCCCGGGACAGGGATTCACCGGGGAGCTGTTTTTT. Amino acids: CASRPPGQGFTGELFF.

Of note for this clone: The junction does not match germline at one end; this may be a read error. This sequence joins TRBV11-1 and TRBJ1-2, with TRBD1 matching 7 bases. The CDR3 has 12 residues. Looked up from germline, CDR1 is SGHAT and CDR2 is FQDESV (reference sequence). The CDR3 DNA sequence: TGTGCCAGCAGCTTTGGGGGTACCGGGACAGTCTTC. The encoded protein is CASSFGGTGTVF.

The chain joins TRBV11-2 to TRBJ1-4, with D perhaps matching TRBD1 (5 bases). This CDR3 region has 15 residues. V lost 5 bases to trimming and J lost 3 bases, with 13 bases between them. Germline CDR1 is SGHAT and CDR2 is FQNNGV. The CDR3 nucleotides are TGTGCCAGCAGCCTCACCGGGGGAGCTAATGAAAAACTGTTTTTT. Residues: CASSLTGGANEKLFF.

The sample holds a few counts of this clone. The chain recombines TRBV18 with TRBJ1-1; TRBD1 might be the D (5 bases). Germline V gene data show CDR1 as KGHSH and CDR2 as LQKENI. With 4 bases removed from V and 1 base from J, the gap between germline ends came to 19 bases. The length of the CDR3 is 17 residues. The CDR3 sequence is CASSRNGGVGRNTEAFF. The CDR3 nucleotides read TGTGCCAGCTCACGGAACGGGGGAGTGGGAAGGAACACTGAAGCTTTCTTT.

The count of this clone is one. The chain joins TRBV18 to TRBJ2-1; 14 bases align to TRBD2. V trimming: 4 bases; J trimming: 7 bases; junction bases outside the gene matches: 6. Germline V gene lookup returns CDR1 KGHSH and CDR2 LQKENI. The CDR3 contains 16 residues. CDR3 nucleotides: TGTGCCAGCTCACGACCAGGGACTAGCGGGAGTAATGAGCAGTTCTTC. Translated: CASSRPGTSGSNEQFF.

As concerns this clone: Other DNA sequences in this specimen translate into the identical CDR3. V is TRBV18 and J is TRBJ2-1, with TRBD2 as a possible D gene (5 bases). Per the germline V gene, CDR1 is KGHSH and CDR2 is LQKENI. V was shortened by 2 bases and J by 9 bases, with 8 bases between the two germline ends. This CDR3 region has 12 residues. CDR3 protein: CASSPASGEQFF. The DNA for the CDR3 is TGTGCCAGCTCACCAGCCAGCGGTGAGCAGTTCTTC.

The V call is TRBV2, the J call TRBJ2-5; 8 bases are shared with TRBD2. In germline, CDR1 is SNHLY, CDR2 FYNNEI. The CDR3 runs 13 residues. V was clipped by 7 bases and J by 5 bases; unmatched bases: 6. The DNA of the CDR3 is TGTGCCAGCACACAAGCGGGAGTTGAGACCCAGTACTTC. This sequence encodes CASTQAGVETQYF.

The chain joins TRBV9 to TRBJ2-2; 10 bases match TRBD2. Trimming removed 4 bases from V and 7 bases from J; junction bases left unmatched: 10. The CDR3 contains 16 residues. Germline-derived CDR1 and CDR2 are SGDLS and YYNGEE. CDR3 residues: CASSQNLAGAGGELFF. CDR3 coding DNA: TGTGCCAGCAGCCAGAATCTAGCGGGAGCGGGCGGGGAGCTGTTTTTT.

This clone occurred once. The gene calls are TRBV9 and TRBJ2-4; no firm D call. Between the trimmed V and J ends, which lost 0 bases and 0 bases, there was a span of 7 bases. Germline CDR1 and CDR2: SGDLS and YYNGEE. There are 15 residues in the CDR3. Here the CDR3 reads CASSVGALAKNIQYF. Here the CDR3 DNA reads TGTGCCAGCAGCGTAGGGGCACTAGCCAAAAACATTCAGTACTTC. Together with reference TRBV9 and TRBJ2-4, the CDR3 gives the full variable domain: DSGVTQTPKHLITATGQRVTLRCSPRSGDLSVYWYQQSLDQGLQFLIQYYNGEERAKGNILERFSAQQFPDLHSELNLSSLELGDSALYFCASSVGALAKNIQYFGAGTRLSVL.

Only a few counts were recorded for this clone. The chain recombines TRBV18 with TRBJ1-4; 7 bases match TRBD1. V dropped 0 bases and J dropped 5; count of bases not matched to a gene: 6. The CDR3 is 16 amino acids. CDR1 is KGHSH, CDR2 LQKENI, per germline. Here the CDR3 DNA reads TGTGCCAGCTCACCACCCTTGGCAGGGGGGAATGAAAAACTGTTTTTT. Amino acids: CASSPPLAGGNEKLFF.

The chain employs TRBV6-1 and TRBJ2-2, with TRBD1 identical over 9 bases. Unmatched junction bases numbered 18, after V lost 2 bases and J lost 5 bases. The CDR3 is 20 amino acids. The germline V gene encodes CDR1 MNHNS and CDR2 SASEGT. CDR3 in amino acids: CASSEPGTGRFRGRTGELFF. In DNA, the CDR3 is TGTGCCAGCAGTGAACCCGGGACAGGGCGTTTTAGAGGAAGGACCGGGGAGCTGTTTTTT.

The rearrangement links TRBV5-4 to TRBJ2-3; TRBD2 is a possible D gene (6 bases). The V gene's germline CDR1 is SGHNT and CDR2 YYREEE (reference sequence). V was pared by 2 bases and J by 3 bases, with 13 bases between. The CDR3 extends over 15 amino acids. The CDR3 DNA sequence: TGTGCCAGCAGCTTTATCGGGAGCGGAACAGATACGCAGTATTTT. As protein: CASSFIGSGTDTQYF.

This sequence joins TRBV9 and TRBJ1-4, with a possible D match to TRBD1 (6 bases). The CDR3 runs to 15 residues. The V end lost 3 bases, the J end lost 5 bases, and 14 bases lay between the germline ends. The germline V gene has CDR1 SGDLS and CDR2 YYNGEE. The CDR3 DNA reads as TGTGCCAGCAGCGGTCAAGACAGGAGCAATGAAAAACTGTTTTTT. Protein: CASSGQDRSNEKLFF.

The chain links TRBV28 to TRBJ2-7; D possibly corresponds to TRBD2 (6 bases). This CDR3 is built from 14 residues. Trimming removed 5 bases from V and 2 bases from J, with 13 bases in between. Germline CDR1 and CDR2: MDHEN and SYDVKM. Written as DNA, the CDR3 is TGTGCCAGCAGTGAGCTCGGGAGAGCCTACGAGCAGTACTTC. Residues: CASSELGRAYEQYF.

The rearrangement links TRBV2 to TRBJ2-1; 15 positions agree with TRBD2. The CDR3 has 19 residues. Germline V gene data show CDR1 as SNHLY and CDR2 as FYNNEI. The ends lost 6 bases at V and 2 bases at J; junction bases unmatched: 11. CDR3 protein: CASSRTSGRAGYTYNEQFF. For the CDR3, the DNA is TGTGCCAGCAGCCGGACTAGCGGGAGGGCCGGCTACACCTACAATGAGCAGTTCTTC.

The chain has TRBV27 and TRBJ2-2; D might be TRBD1 (6 bases). The CDR3 totals 20 residues. The V end lost 3 bases, the J end lost 0 bases, and 23 bases lay between the germline ends. CDR1 is MNHEY, CDR2 SMNVEV, per germline (reference sequence). CDR3 sequence: CASSFWGRDTETSNTGELFF. In DNA, the CDR3 is TGTGCCAGCAGTTTTTGGGGCCGGGACACCGAAACATCGAACACCGGGGAGCTGTTTTTT.

J is TRBJ1-1 and V is TRBV27; D is uncertain. Between the trimmed V and J ends, which lost 4 bases and 7 bases, there was a span of 13 bases. The CDR3 loop spans 13 amino acids. Germline V CDR1 and CDR2: MNHEY, SMNVEV (reference sequence). The CDR3 reads CASSSSGGGEAFF. The CDR3 region has the DNA TGTGCCAGCAGTTCCTCCGGTGGCGGTGAAGCTTTCTTT.